This T cell receptor (beta chain) was profiled in a study of cytomegalovirus exposure and HLA in healthy donors. Findings and caveats of the study: Most TCR sequences showed up rarely, but some public TCRs showed up in many donors. The study designated fewer than 200 TCR beta chains cytomegalovirus-associated. A few CMV-associated chains were confirmed in vitro to be specific for CMV antigens.

Using immunoSEQ multiplex PCR, the repertoire was profiled, and TCRdb retains in-frame clones only, with some absent. The sample lists 150,000 or so clones; 85% to 95% were seen once. In its sample, this clone was seen once. Its antigen is still unknown. The sequence was obtained from a man aged 18 to 30 in good health and CMV-seropositive. The sequenced sample consisted of PBMCs.

CDR3 loop: CASSPFLSSYNEQFF. CDR3 DNA sequence: TGTGCCAGCAGCCCCTTCTTGAGCTCCTACAATGAGCAGTTCTTC. This chain joins TRBV9 and TRBJ2-1; D gene unclear. Looked up from germline, CDR1 is SGDLS and CDR2 is YYNGEE. This CDR3 contains 15 residues. V was pared by 4 bases and J by 0 bases, with 11 bases between.